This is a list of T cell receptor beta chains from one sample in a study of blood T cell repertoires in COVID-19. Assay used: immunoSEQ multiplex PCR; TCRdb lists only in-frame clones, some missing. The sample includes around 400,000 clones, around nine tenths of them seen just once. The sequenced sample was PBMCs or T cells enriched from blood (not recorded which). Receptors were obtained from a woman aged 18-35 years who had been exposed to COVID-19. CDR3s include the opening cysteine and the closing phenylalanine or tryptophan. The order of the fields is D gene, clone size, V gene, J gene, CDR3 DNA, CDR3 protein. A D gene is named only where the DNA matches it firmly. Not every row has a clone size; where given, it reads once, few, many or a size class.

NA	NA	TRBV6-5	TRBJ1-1	TGTGCCAGCATCGGACAGCAACTACTGAACACTGAAGCTTTCTTT	CASIGQQLLNTEAFF
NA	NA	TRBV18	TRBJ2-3	TGTGCCAGCTCCCGACTAGGTCGGTCAGATACGCAGTATTTT	CASSRLGRSDTQYF
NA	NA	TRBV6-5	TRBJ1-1	TGTGCCAGCAGTTACGGCAGGCCGGCTGAAGCTTTCTTT	CASSYGRPAEAFF
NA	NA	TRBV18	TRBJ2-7	TGTGCCAGCTCACTGGGACATCTTTACGAGCAGTACTTC	CASSLGHLYEQYF
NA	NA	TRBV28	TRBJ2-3	TGTGCCCACGGAGGATTGACAGATACGCAGTATTTT	CAHGGLTDTQYF
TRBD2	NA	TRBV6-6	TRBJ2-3	TGTGCCAGCAGTTCCCAATGGGGCGGGAGGACAGATACGCAGTATTTT	CASSSQWGGRTDTQYF
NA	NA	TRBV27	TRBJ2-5	TGTGCCAGCAGACCGACGGGGAAGAAGACCCAGTACTTC	CASRPTGKKTQYF
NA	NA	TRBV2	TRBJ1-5	TGTGCCAGCAGTGAAACGAGCCACAGCAATCAGCCCCAGCATTTT	CASSETSHSNQPQHF
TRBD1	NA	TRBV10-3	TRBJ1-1	TGTGCCATCGGACAGGGCCTCGACACTGAAGCTTTCTTT	CAIGQGLDTEAFF
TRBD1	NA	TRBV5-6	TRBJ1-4	TGTGCCAGCAGCATCCTACAGGGGACAAATGAAAAACTGTTTTTT	CASSILQGTNEKLFF
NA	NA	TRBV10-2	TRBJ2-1	TGCGCCAGCAACCGTCGGGTCGACAATGAGCAGTTCTTC	CASNRRVDNEQFF
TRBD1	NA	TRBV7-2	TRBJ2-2	TGTGCCAGCTTTTTTCCCCGGGACAGGGCGAACACCGGGGAGCTGTTTTTT	CASFFPRDRANTGELFF
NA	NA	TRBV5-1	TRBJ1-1	TGCGCCAGCAGCTTGGTGGAGAACATGAACACTGAAGCTTTCTTT	CASSLVENMNTEAFF
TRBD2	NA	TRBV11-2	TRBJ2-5	TGTGCCAGCAGCCCCCAGTGGGGGGGGCAAGAGACCCAGTACTTC	CASSPQWGGQETQYF
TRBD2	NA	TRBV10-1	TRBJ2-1	TGCGCCAGCAGTGAGTCTGCTAGCGGGGTTTACAATGAGCAGTTCTTC	CASSESASGVYNEQFF
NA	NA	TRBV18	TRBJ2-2	TGTGCCAGCTCACCACCCCTGGCCGAGGAGGGGGCGGTCACCGGGGAGCTGTTTTTT	CASSPPLAEEGAVTGELFF
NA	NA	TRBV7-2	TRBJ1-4	TGTGCCAGCAGCTTAAAAGGGGGTTCTAATGAAAAACTGTTTTTT	CASSLKGGSNEKLFF
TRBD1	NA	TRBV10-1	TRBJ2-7	TGCGCCAGCAGAGGGGACAGGGCGGACGAGCAGTACTTC	CASRGDRADEQYF
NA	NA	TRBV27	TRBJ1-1	TGTGCCAGCAGTTTAACGGTGAACACTGAAGCTTTCTTT	CASSLTVNTEAFF
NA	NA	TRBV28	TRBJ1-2	TGTGCCAGCAGTTTTTCGGTATCTAACTATGGCTACACCTTC	CASSFSVSNYGYTF
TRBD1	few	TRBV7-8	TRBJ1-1	TGTGCCAGCAGCTTATGGACAGGGAGGACTGAAGCTTTCTTT	CASSLWTGRTEAFF
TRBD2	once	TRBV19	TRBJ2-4	TGTGCCAGTAGGACTAGCGGGTGGGGGGACATTCAGTACTTC	CASRTSGWGDIQYF
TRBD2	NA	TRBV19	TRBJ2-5	TGTGCCTCCACACTAGCGGAGGGAGAGACCCAGTACTTC	CASTLAEGETQYF
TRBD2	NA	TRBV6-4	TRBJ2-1	TGTGCCAGCAGTGACTCTGGGACTAGCGATGGGCAGTTCTTC	CASSDSGTSDGQFF
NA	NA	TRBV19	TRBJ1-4	TGTGCCAGTAGGCCAGGCCAGACTAATGAAAAACTGTTTTTT	CASRPGQTNEKLFF
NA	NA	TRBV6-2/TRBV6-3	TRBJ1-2	TGTGCCAGCAGTTACGCTAGACAGATTATGGGTGGCTACACCTTC	CASSYARQIMGGYTF
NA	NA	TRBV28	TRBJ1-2	TGTGCCAGCAGTTTATCCGGTACAGGGCGGGACTATGGCTACACCTTC	CASSLSGTGRDYGYTF